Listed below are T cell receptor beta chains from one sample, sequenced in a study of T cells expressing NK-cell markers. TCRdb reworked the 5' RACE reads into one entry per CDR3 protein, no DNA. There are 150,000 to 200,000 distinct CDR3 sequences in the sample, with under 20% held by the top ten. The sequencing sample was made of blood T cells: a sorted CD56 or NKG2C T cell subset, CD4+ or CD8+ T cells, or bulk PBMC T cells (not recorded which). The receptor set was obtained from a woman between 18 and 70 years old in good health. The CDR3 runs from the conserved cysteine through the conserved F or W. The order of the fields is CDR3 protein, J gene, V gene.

cdr3_aa: CASSIGLAEGSEQFF
j_call: TRBJ2-1
v_call: TRBV7-6

cdr3_aa: CASSSLSGGGEQYF
j_call: TRBJ2-7
v_call: TRBV7-6

cdr3_aa: CAGAEGQDSPLHF
j_call: TRBJ1-6
v_call: TRBV7-9

cdr3_aa: CASSYTSGTDNTEAFF
j_call: TRBJ1-1
v_call: TRBV4-2

cdr3_aa: CASTPSDRANYGYTF
j_call: TRBJ1-2
v_call: TRBV4-2

cdr3_aa: CASSQEAGGAGANVLTF
j_call: TRBJ2-6
v_call: TRBV4-1

cdr3_aa: CATSSPLQRGIDTQYF
j_call: TRBJ2-3
v_call: TRBV15

cdr3_aa: CASSEGQGLEKLFF
j_call: TRBJ1-4
v_call: TRBV7-9

cdr3_aa: CATSSNQGFFGYTF
j_call: TRBJ1-2
v_call: TRBV24-1

cdr3_aa: CSVADRDQPQHF
j_call: TRBJ1-5
v_call: TRBV29-1

cdr3_aa: CSARTDRENGYTF
j_call: TRBJ1-2
v_call: TRBV20-1

cdr3_aa: CSVVNGDTQYF
j_call: TRBJ2-3
v_call: TRBV29-1

cdr3_aa: CASSYTKYRGNTGELFF
j_call: TRBJ2-2
v_call: TRBV6-5

cdr3_aa: CASSDWGMNTEAFF
j_call: TRBJ1-1
v_call: TRBV10-2

cdr3_aa: CASTPGLTNTEAFF
j_call: TRBJ1-1
v_call: TRBV11-1

cdr3_aa: CASSEERAEQYF
j_call: TRBJ2-7
v_call: TRBV2

cdr3_aa: CASSSTGKDTQYF
j_call: TRBJ2-3
v_call: TRBV7-2

cdr3_aa: CASSGATGFSTDTQYF
j_call: TRBJ2-3
v_call: TRBV25-1

cdr3_aa: CASSVRQSNQPQHF
j_call: TRBJ1-5
v_call: TRBV2

cdr3_aa: CASSPLTGGDLAGELFF
j_call: TRBJ2-2
v_call: TRBV5-5

cdr3_aa: CSAGLARETQYF
j_call: TRBJ2-5
v_call: TRBV29-1

cdr3_aa: CASSQGPADSPLHF
j_call: TRBJ1-6
v_call: TRBV3-1

cdr3_aa: CASSQDGVRTALNQPQHF
j_call: TRBJ1-5
v_call: TRBV4-1

cdr3_aa: CASSEGGGEFF
j_call: TRBJ2-1
v_call: TRBV2

cdr3_aa: CASRLQAGARTDTQYF
j_call: TRBJ2-3
v_call: TRBV5-1

cdr3_aa: CASSGVNYGYTF
j_call: TRBJ1-2
v_call: TRBV4-1

cdr3_aa: CASRPGGSFGYTF
j_call: TRBJ1-2
v_call: TRBV28

cdr3_aa: CASSFWLAETYEQYF
j_call: TRBJ2-7
v_call: TRBV27

cdr3_aa: CASSPQTGGTNEKLFF
j_call: TRBJ1-4
v_call: TRBV5-1

cdr3_aa: CASSLALGYNEQFF
j_call: TRBJ2-1
v_call: TRBV12-3/TRBV12-4

cdr3_aa: CASSFIAGGDETQYF
j_call: TRBJ2-5
v_call: TRBV12-3/TRBV12-4

cdr3_aa: CASTNGAEGANVLTF
j_call: TRBJ2-6
v_call: TRBV28

cdr3_aa: CASTLDGSYEQYF
j_call: TRBJ2-7
v_call: TRBV5-1

cdr3_aa: CASSYGTSGGVDTQYF
j_call: TRBJ2-3
v_call: TRBV5-1

cdr3_aa: CASSSSAAGAGEQFF
j_call: TRBJ2-1
v_call: TRBV5-1

cdr3_aa: CASSLSPAYQGADGYTF
j_call: TRBJ1-2
v_call: TRBV27

cdr3_aa: CASSPKLGGSSTDTQYF
j_call: TRBJ2-3
v_call: TRBV6-1

cdr3_aa: CATSDFGSSTDTQYF
j_call: TRBJ2-3
v_call: TRBV24-1

cdr3_aa: CASRLAGDWETQYF
j_call: TRBJ2-5
v_call: TRBV28

cdr3_aa: CASSQAGVESPLHF
j_call: TRBJ1-6
v_call: TRBV3-1

cdr3_aa: CASRDLRGTSFYEQFF
j_call: TRBJ2-1
v_call: TRBV12-3/TRBV12-4

cdr3_aa: CASSFPWGDRDQSGANVLTF
j_call: TRBJ2-6
v_call: TRBV5-1